Below, 18 T cell receptor beta chains from the same sample are listed, as sequenced in a study of control samples from healthy donors and cancer patients. Sequencing was performed with immunoSEQ multiplex PCR; in TCRdb, only in-frame clones are kept and a portion is missing. The data hold roughly 120,000 clones, with just over 90% observed a single time. The sequencing sample was made of blood. These receptors were collected from a woman between 18 and 29 years old in good health.

This chain links TRBV7-8 with TRBJ1-4, with D hard to call. Trimming removed 5 bases from V and 7 bases from J, with 17 bases in between. This CDR3 has 15 residues. The germline V gene encodes CDR1 SGHVS and CDR2 FQNEAQ. CDR3 DNA sequence: TGTGCCAGCAGCCCCAGCGGGATACGGGGTGAAAAACTGTTTTTT. Translation gives CASSPSGIRGEKLFF.

The V gene is TRBV7-2, the J gene TRBJ1-2; a weak D match, TRBD1 (6 bases). V was clipped by 1 base and J by 7 bases, with 22 bases between them. The CDR3 has 17 amino acids. Germline V gives CDR1 SGHTA, CDR2 FQGNSA. Here the CDR3 DNA reads TGTGCCAGCAGCTTAGGGACAGACCCGACTCCCGAGTTTGGCTACACCTTC. This encodes CASSLGTDPTPEFGYTF.

The chain is built from TRBV7-9 and TRBJ2-5, with 7 bases aligning to TRBD2. The trim removed 3 bases at V and 4 bases at J, leaving 5 bases unmatched. Germline V gene lookup returns CDR1 SEHNR and CDR2 FQNEAQ (reference sequence). This CDR3 has 14 residues. CDR3 protein: CASSFSSGGETQYF. CDR3 coding DNA: TGTGCCAGCAGCTTTTCTAGCGGCGGAGAGACCCAGTACTTC.

The CDR3 sequence: CASSLRDKMNTGLNRPQYF. The CDR3 nucleotides read TGTGCCAGCAGTCTCCGGGACAAAATGAATACGGGACTCAATAGACCCCAGTACTTC. V and J are TRBV6-2 or TRBV6-3 and TRBJ2-5; possibly TRBD1 or TRBD2 for D (6 bases each). The CDR3 runs 19 residues. Trimming removed 5 bases from V and 9 bases from J, with 34 bases in between. Germline loops: CDR1 MNHEY, CDR2 SVGEGT.

The V gene is TRBV5-1, the J gene TRBJ2-1; TRBD2 aligns across 13 bases. The CDR3 consists of 15 residues. The germline V gene encodes CDR1 SGHRS and CDR2 YFSETQ. After removal of 7 bases from V and 5 bases from J, the junction contained 6 bases not matched to a gene. The CDR3 nucleotides are TGCGCCAGCGGACCCGGGACTAGCGGGGACAATGAGCAGTTCTTC. Translated, it gives CASGPGTSGDNEQFF.

This sequence joins TRBV9 and TRBJ2-5; D ambiguous. CDR3 length: 16 amino acids. Trimming shortened V by 0 bases and J by 1 base, and 13 bases separated the two germline ends. Per germline, CDR1 SGDLS and CDR2 YYNGEE. The CDR3 is CASSVGSRAFQETQYF. CDR3 sequence (DNA): TGTGCCAGCAGCGTAGGTTCACGGGCTTTCCAAGAGACCCAGTACTTC.

This clone was detected once. The chain carries TRBV28 and TRBJ2-7, with a weak D call TRBD1 (6 bases). The CDR3 extends over 14 amino acids. V was trimmed by 0 bases and J by 6 bases, leaving 12 bases between them. The germline gives CDR1 MDHEN, CDR2 SYDVKM. The CDR3: CASSLWLGAGEQYF. CDR3 sequence (DNA): TGTGCCAGCAGTTTATGGCTGGGGGCCGGCGAGCAGTACTTC.

V gene TRBV4-3 combines with J gene TRBJ1-2, with D perhaps matching TRBD1 (6 bases). The CDR3 has 17 residues. The germline CDR1 and CDR2 sequences are LGHNA and YSLEER. V lost 0 bases and J 4 bases, leaving 18 bases between the germline ends. The CDR3 DNA is TGCGCCAGCAGCCAAGAGGGCATGGCGGACAGCCCCTATGGCTACACCTTC. This sequence encodes CASSQEGMADSPYGYTF.

This chain uses TRBV14 with TRBJ2-3; D might be TRBD2 (5 bases). The V gene's germline CDR1 is SGHDN and CDR2 FVKESK. The CDR3 totals 13 residues. V lost 1 base and J 6 bases, leaving 8 bases between the germline ends. CDR3 residues: CASSQVREDTQYF. The CDR3 nucleotides read TGTGCCAGCAGCCAAGTGAGGGAGGATACGCAGTATTTT.

V usage is TRBV5-8 and J usage is TRBJ2-5; D remains unclear. The V gene lost 1 base and the J gene lost 2 bases, with 9 bases spanning the gap. CDR1 is SGHTS, CDR2 YDEGEE, per germline. CDR3 length equals 14 residues. The CDR3 is CASSLSWLQETQYF. In nucleotides, the CDR3 is TGTGCCAGCAGCTTGTCGTGGCTACAAGAGACCCAGTACTTC.

This chain links TRBV5-1 with TRBJ2-7; 10 positions agree with TRBD1. The CDR3 covers 15 residues. Germline V lookup: CDR1 SGHRS, CDR2 YFSETQ. V was clipped by 0 bases and J by 6 bases; unmatched bases: 6. CDR3 loop: CASSLEGTGAGEQYF. CDR3 DNA sequence: TGCGCCAGCAGCTTGGAAGGGACAGGGGCGGGCGAGCAGTACTTC. Full variable domain (remainder filled in from reference TRBV5-1 and TRBJ2-7): KAGVTQTPRYLIKTRGQQVTLSCSPISGHRSVSWYQQTPGQGLQFLFEYFSETQRNKGNFPGRFSGRQFSNSRSEMNVSTLELGDSALYLCASSLEGTGAGEQYFGPGTRLTVT.

The chain is built from TRBV6-7 and TRBJ1-5; weak D call: TRBD1 (6 bases). TRBV6-7 counts as an open reading frame of uncertain function. Trimming stripped 2 bases from V and 0 bases from J, with 11 bases between. The CDR3 spans 16 residues. In DNA form, the CDR3 reads TGTGCCAGCAGTTACGAGGGGGGGGGTAGCAATCAGCCCCAGCATTTT. It specifies CASSYEGGGSNQPQHF.

This clone was found once. The chain recombines TRBV6-2 or TRBV6-3 with TRBJ1-3; D is unclear. Germline CDR1 MNHEY, CDR2 SVGEGT. Trimming removed 0 bases at V and 0 bases at J, with 6 bases between. This CDR3 contains 15 residues. The CDR3 DNA reads as TGTGCCAGCAGTTACTCGAGGAGCTCTGGAAACACCATATATTTT. This codes for CASSYSRSSGNTIYF.

Here the CDR3 reads CAISEQETQYF. The CDR3 nucleotides read TGTGCCATCAGTGAACAAGAGACCCAGTACTTC. This chain connects TRBV10-3 to TRBJ2-5; D call uncertain. Trimming removed 3 bases from V and 2 bases from J, with 1 base in between. Germline V gives CDR1 ENHRY, CDR2 SYGVKD. The CDR3 is 11 residues long.

This chain links TRBV19 with TRBJ2-7; 10 bases map to TRBD1. J gave up 2 bases and V 3 bases, and 10 bases lay outside the gene matches. CDR3 length: 17 residues. Germline V CDR1 and CDR2: LNHDA, SQIVND (reference sequence). CDR3 in amino acids: CASSMGAPGQGPYEQYF. CDR3 DNA sequence: TGTGCCAGTAGTATGGGAGCCCCGGGACAGGGGCCCTACGAGCAGTACTTC. The variable domain in full, completed from reference TRBV19 and TRBJ2-7, reads DGGITQSPKYLFRKEGQNVTLSCEQNLNHDAMYWYRQDPGQGLRLIYYSQIVNDFQKGDIAEGYSVSREKKESFPLTVTSAQKNPTAFYLCASSMGAPGQGPYEQYFGPGTRLTVT.

The rearrangement joins TRBV28 to TRBJ1-6; D gene unclear. The germline CDR1 and CDR2 sequences are MDHEN and SYDVKM. V was pared by 5 bases and J by 8 bases, with 10 bases between. CDR3 length: 13 amino acids. CDR3: CASSEKQYSPLHF. The CDR3 DNA reads as TGTGCCAGCAGTGAGAAACAGTATTCACCCCTCCACTTT. Using reference TRBV28 and TRBJ1-6 for the parts outside the CDR3, the full variable domain is DVKVTQSSRYLVKRTGEKVFLECVQDMDHENMFWYRQDPGLGLRLIYFSYDVKMKEKGDIPEGYSVSREKKERFSLILESASTNQTSMYLCASSEKQYSPLHFGNGTRLTVT.

The genes are TRBV30 and TRBJ2-7; 8 positions match TRBD2. The CDR3 runs to 14 residues. V gave up 3 bases and J gave up 4 bases; unmatched junction bases: 8. Germline CDR1 and CDR2: GTSNPN and SVGIG (reference sequence). The CDR3 nucleotides are TGTGCCTGGAGCGGGCTAGCGGGCATATACGAGCAGTACTTC. The encoded protein is CAWSGLAGIYEQYF.

The sample holds one count of this clone. The chain is built from TRBV19 and TRBJ2-7; tentatively, D is TRBD1 (5 bases). Germline V gives CDR1 LNHDA, CDR2 SQIVND (reference sequence). Trimming took off 3 bases at V and 7 bases at J, with 19 bases between the two ends. The CDR3 is made up of 15 amino acids. The CDR3 nucleotides are TGTGCCAGTAGTATTAAGGTGGGGCCCCCCGGAGAGCAGTACTTC. Translated, it gives CASSIKVGPPGEQYF.